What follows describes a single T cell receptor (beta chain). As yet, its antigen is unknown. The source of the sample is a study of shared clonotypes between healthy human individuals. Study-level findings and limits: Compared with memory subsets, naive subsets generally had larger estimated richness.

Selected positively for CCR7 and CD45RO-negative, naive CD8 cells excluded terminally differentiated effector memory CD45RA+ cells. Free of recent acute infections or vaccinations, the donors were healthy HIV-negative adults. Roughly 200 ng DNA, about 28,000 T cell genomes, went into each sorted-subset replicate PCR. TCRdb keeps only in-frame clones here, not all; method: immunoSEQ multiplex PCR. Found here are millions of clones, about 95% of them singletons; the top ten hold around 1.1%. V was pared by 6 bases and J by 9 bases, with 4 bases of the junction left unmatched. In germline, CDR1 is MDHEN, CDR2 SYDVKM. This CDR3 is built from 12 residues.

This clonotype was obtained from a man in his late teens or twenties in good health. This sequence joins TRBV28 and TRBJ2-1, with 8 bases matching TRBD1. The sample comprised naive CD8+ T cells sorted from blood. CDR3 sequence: CASSPTGVEQFF. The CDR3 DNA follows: TGTGCCAGCAGCCCGACAGGGGTTGAGCAGTTCTTC.